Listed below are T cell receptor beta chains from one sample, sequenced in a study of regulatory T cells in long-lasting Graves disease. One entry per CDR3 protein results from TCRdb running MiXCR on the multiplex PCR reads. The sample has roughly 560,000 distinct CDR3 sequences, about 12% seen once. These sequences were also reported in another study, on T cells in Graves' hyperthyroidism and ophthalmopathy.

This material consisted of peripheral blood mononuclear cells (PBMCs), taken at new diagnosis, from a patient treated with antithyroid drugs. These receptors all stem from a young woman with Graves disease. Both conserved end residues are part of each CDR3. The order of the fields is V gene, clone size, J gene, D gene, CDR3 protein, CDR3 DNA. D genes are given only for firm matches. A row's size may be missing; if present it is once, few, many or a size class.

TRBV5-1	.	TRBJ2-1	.	CASSLQSSYNEQFF	TGCGCCAGCAGCTTGCAGAGCTCCTACAATGAGCAGTTCTTC
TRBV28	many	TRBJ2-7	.	CASSFRGFEQYF	TGTGCCAGCAGTTTTAGGGGGTTTGAGCAGTACTTC
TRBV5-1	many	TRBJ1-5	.	CASSLDGGREPQHF	TGCGCCAGCAGTTTGGACGGGGGTAGGGAGCCCCAGCATTTT
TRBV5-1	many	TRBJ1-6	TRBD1	CASSLYTGGDSPLHF	TGTGCCAGCAGCTTGTATACAGGGGGAGATTCACCCCTCCACTTT
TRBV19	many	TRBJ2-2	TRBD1	CATLQGAGELFF	TGTGCCACCCTACAGGGGGCCGGGGAGCTGTTTTTT
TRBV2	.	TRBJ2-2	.	CASRPGTHLGELFF	TGTGCCAGCAGGCCCGGGACACACCTCGGGGAGCTGTTTTTT
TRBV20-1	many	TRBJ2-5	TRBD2	CSATPGTSGRETQYF	TGCAGTGCCACCCCCGGGACTAGCGGGAGAGAGACCCAGTACTTC
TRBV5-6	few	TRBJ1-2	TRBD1	CASSFQGQYISKYGYTF	TGTGCCAGCAGCTTCCAGGGACAGTATATATCTAAATATGGCTACACCTTC
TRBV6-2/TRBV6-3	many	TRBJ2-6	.	CASNSLEGPGANVLTF	TGTGCCAGCAATTCATTGGAGGGGCCCGGGGCCAACGTCCTGACTTTC
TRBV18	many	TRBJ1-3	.	CASSLSDSGNTIYF	TGTGCCAGCTCACTTTCGGACTCTGGAAACACCATATATTTT
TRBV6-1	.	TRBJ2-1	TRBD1	CASTDRGLHNEQFF	TGTGCCAGCACGGACAGGGGGCTCCACAATGAGCAGTTCTTC
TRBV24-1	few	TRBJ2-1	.	CATSDLAGPSSYNEQFF	TGTGCCACCAGTGATTTGGCAGGGCCTAGCTCCTACAATGAGCAGTTCTTC
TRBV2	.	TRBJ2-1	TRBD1	CASSEVTGEFF	TGTGCCAGCAGTGAAGTGACAGGGGAGTTCTTC
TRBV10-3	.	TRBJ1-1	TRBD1	CAISERGRGNEAFF	TGTGCCATCAGTGAGCGCGGCAGGGGGAATGAAGCTTTCTTT
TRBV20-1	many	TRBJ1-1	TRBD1	CSARDPDRGNTEAFF	TGCAGTGCTAGAGATCCGGACAGGGGGAACACTGAAGCTTTCTTT
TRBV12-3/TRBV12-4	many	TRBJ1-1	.	CASSREGTVGTEAFF	TGTGCCAGCAGCCGTGAAGGGACGGTGGGCACTGAAGCTTTCTTT
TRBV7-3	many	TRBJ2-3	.	CASSLWGDTQYF	TGTGCCAGCAGCTTATGGGGCGATACGCAGTATTTT
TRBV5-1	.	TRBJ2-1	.	CASSTPSTVLYNEQFF	TGCGCCAGCAGCACCCCGAGTACAGTTCTCTACAATGAGCAGTTCTTC
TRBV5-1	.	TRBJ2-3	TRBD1	CASSQKGTGTDTQYF	TGCGCCAGCAGCCAGAAAGGGACAGGAACAGATACGCAGTATTTT
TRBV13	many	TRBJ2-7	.	CASSANRGSPEQYF	TGTGCCAGCAGCGCTAATAGGGGTTCGCCCGAGCAGTACTTC
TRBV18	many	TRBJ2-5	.	CASSPPAVRETQYF	TGTGCCAGCTCACCACCGGCGGTAAGGGAGACCCAGTACTTC
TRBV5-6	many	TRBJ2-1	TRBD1	CASSLIGQGLVNEQFF	TGTGCCAGCAGCTTGATTGGACAGGGCTTGGTTAATGAGCAGTTCTTC
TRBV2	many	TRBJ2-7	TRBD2	CASSPRLAGVSEQYF	TGTGCCAGCAGTCCTAGACTAGCGGGAGTATCCGAGCAGTACTTC